The clone carrying this TCR beta chain was counted between two and nine times. This entry is derived from a study of T-cell reconstitution after alpha-beta-depleted transplantation in children. V lost 10 bases to trimming and J lost 7 bases; unmatched junction nucleotides: 6. The CDR3 has 13 residues. The authors prepared the TCRbeta library with unique molecular identifiers. From the PCR reads, TCRdb called clonotypes with MiXCR, one entry per CDR3 protein. The profile shows some 440,000 distinct CDR3 sequences, about 16% of them singletons. This chain connects TRBV12-3 or TRBV12-4 to TRBJ2-1, with 11 bases fitting TRBD1. The TCR comes from a boy less than two years old who had a stem cell transplant for Wiskott-Aldrich syndrome, so the T cells may come from the graft donor. The material was PBMCs, mostly from graft donor cells, obtained 360 days after TCRalphabeta/CD19-depleted stem cell transplant. The CDR3 loop is CATRDRGGNEQFF. In nucleotides, the CDR3 is TGTGCCACCAGGGACAGGGGGGGAAATGAGCAGTTCTTC.